The clone carrying this TCR beta chain was counted a few times. Its specificity is not known. Germline-derived CDR1 and CDR2 are MDHEN and SYDVKM. The V end was cut by 2 bases, the J end by 5 bases, with 7 bases between. This CDR3 contains 13 residues. PCR involved 60 Vbeta and 13 Jbeta primers. Assay: immunoSEQ multiplex PCR; the TCRdb copy retains only in-frame clones and omits some. The sample yields 200,000 to 250,000 clones, 76% seen once. The data originate from a study of cytomegalovirus exposure and HLA in healthy donors. Study outcomes and limitations: Per a prior analysis, the majority of TCR beta V segments were productive roughly 87% or roughly 30% of the time.

The sequence was collected from a man between 18 and 35 years old in good health and CMV-seronegative. This sequence joins TRBV28 and TRBJ1-5, with unresolved D. Sequencing input: PBMCs. CDR3 in DNA: TGTGCCAGCAGTTTAGTCCCCTATCAGCCCCAGCATTTT. Its translation is CASSLVPYQPQHF.